This TCR beta chain appears in the sequencing data of a study of Graves' ophthalmopathy and Graves' hyperthyroidism. J lost 3 bases, V lost 5 bases, and 5 bases had no gene match. The CDR3 consists of 14 residues. The germline gives CDR1 SGHAT, CDR2 FQNNGV. This clonotype was counted at least ten times. The antigen remains unidentified. The sequenced template was RNA, covering the TCR beta CDR3 region. Investigators did first-round RT-PCR with HTBI primers, then second-round multiplex PCR. TCRdb independently ran MiXCR on the multiplex PCR reads; one entry per CDR3 protein. Among some 400,000 distinct CDR3 sequences listed, around 20% were seen once. Broader study findings: Ophthalmopathy progression prediction by the model yielded a sensitivity of about 70% and a specificity of around 72%.

Sequencing was carried out using peripheral blood. The origin of this receptor is a woman between 18 and 29 years old with Graves' ophthalmopathy. The V and J genes are TRBV11-2 and TRBJ2-7, with 9 bases aligning to TRBD1. This CDR3 reads CASSLQTGGYEQYF. Written as DNA, the CDR3 is TGTGCCAGCAGCCTCCAGACAGGGGGCTACGAGCAGTACTTC.